These T cell receptor beta chains were read from a single sample in a study of blood T cells in healthy people across ages. In TCRdb, the 5' RACE reads were re-called with MiXCR into one record per CDR3 protein. The sample contains around 500,000 distinct CDR3 sequences, around 50% of which appear only once. Source material: blood. The receptors shown here come from a man older than 75 in good health. Both conserved end residues are part of each CDR3.

v_gene: TRBV5-1; len: 15; CDR3aa: CASSLKASGYNEQFF
v_gene: TRBV5-5; len: 15; CDR3aa: CASSFRVESNQPQHF
v_gene: TRBV9; len: 12; CDR3aa: CASSGYRNEQFF
v_gene: TRBV7-2; len: 14; CDR3aa: CASSLLSHNEKLFF
v_gene: TRBV18; len: 15; CDR3aa: CASSRASGRYNEQFF
v_gene: TRBV7-9; len: 17; CDR3aa: CASSFGLPGQGKSEAFF
v_gene: TRBV7-2; len: 16; CDR3aa: CASSLGGFRRTGELFF
v_gene: TRBV29-1; len: 13; CDR3aa: CSAGEAGANVLTF
v_gene: TRBV5-1; len: 15; CDR3aa: CASSLEPGPQETQYF
v_gene: TRBV11-2; len: 17; CDR3aa: CASSLVLHSGSYNEQFF
v_gene: TRBV29-1; len: 11; CDR3aa: CSVEEVAWQFF
v_gene: TRBV30; len: 13; CDR3aa: CAWSGGVVTEAFF
v_gene: TRBV9; len: 16; CDR3aa: CASSVEPDREYNEQFF
v_gene: TRBV5-1; len: 14; CDR3aa: CASSLEQGPTEAFF
v_gene: TRBV20-1; len: 15; CDR3aa: CSALPGDLANYGYTF
v_gene: TRBV9; len: 14; CDR3aa: CASSVGASQETQYF
v_gene: TRBV4-3; len: 14; CDR3aa: CASSPAGRSYEQYF
v_gene: TRBV4-3; len: 15; CDR3aa: CASSQPGQGIYEQYF
v_gene: TRBV3-1; len: 15; CDR3aa: CASSQDPGAQETQYF
v_gene: TRBV29-1; len: 14; CDR3aa: CSALTEVAKNIQYF
v_gene: TRBV19; len: 13; CDR3aa: CASRTGINYGYTF
v_gene: TRBV9; len: 15; CDR3aa: CASSLGSLIYNEQFF
v_gene: TRBV6-5; len: 14; CDR3aa: CASLRDRDMTEAFF
v_gene: TRBV6-6; len: 12; CDR3aa: CASRDLPYEQYF
v_gene: TRBV12-3/TRBV12-4; len: 18; CDR3aa: CASSLTGSGTGSYNEQFF
v_gene: TRBV5-1; len: 15; CDR3aa: CASSLSGGEGNEQFF
v_gene: TRBV7-9; len: 15; CDR3aa: CASSLWDRKNYGYTF
v_gene: TRBV27; len: 14; CDR3aa: CASSSSPNPNIQYF
v_gene: TRBV28; len: 20; CDR3aa: CASKTSGRAVGSLRTDTQYF
v_gene: TRBV20-1; len: 15; CDR3aa: CSARVDAGVFYEQYF
v_gene: TRBV20-1; len: 13; CDR3aa: CSASEGAPYEQYF
v_gene: TRBV7-9; len: 16; CDR3aa: CASSSGLAGITDTQYF
v_gene: TRBV6-2/TRBV6-3; len: 13; CDR3aa: CASNQGGTGELFF
v_gene: TRBV20-1; len: 14; CDR3aa: CSAYTPGQLTEAFF
v_gene: TRBV7-2; len: 14; CDR3aa: CASSLARVHPEQYF
v_gene: TRBV7-9; len: 13; CDR3aa: CASSAGTKEAQYF
v_gene: TRBV3-1; len: 13; CDR3aa: CASSRKAWDEQFF
v_gene: TRBV7-9; len: 15; CDR3aa: CASSLRSGGASEQFF
v_gene: TRBV10-1; len: 15; CDR3aa: CASRGGEYSNQPQHF
v_gene: TRBV20-1; len: 14; CDR3aa: CSAPTAGQGDEQYF
v_gene: TRBV20-1; len: 9; CDR3aa: CSAKDEQYF
v_gene: TRBV15; len: 15; CDR3aa: CATSRVRGIGDTQYF
v_gene: TRBV20-1; len: 12; CDR3aa: CSARSTGSGQYF